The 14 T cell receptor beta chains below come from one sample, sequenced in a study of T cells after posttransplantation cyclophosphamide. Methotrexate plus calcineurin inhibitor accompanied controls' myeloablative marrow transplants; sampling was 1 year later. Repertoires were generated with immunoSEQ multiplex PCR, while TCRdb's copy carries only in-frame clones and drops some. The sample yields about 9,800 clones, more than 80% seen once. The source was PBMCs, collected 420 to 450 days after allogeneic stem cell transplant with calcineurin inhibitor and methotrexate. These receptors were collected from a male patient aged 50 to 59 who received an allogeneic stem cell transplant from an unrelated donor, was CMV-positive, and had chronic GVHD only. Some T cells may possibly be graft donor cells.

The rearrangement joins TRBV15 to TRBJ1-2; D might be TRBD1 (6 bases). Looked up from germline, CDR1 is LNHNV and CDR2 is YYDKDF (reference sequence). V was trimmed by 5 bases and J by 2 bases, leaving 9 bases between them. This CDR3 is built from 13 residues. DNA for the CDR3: TGTGCCACCAGCTGGGACACCAACTATGGCTACACCTTC. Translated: CATSWDTNYGYTF.

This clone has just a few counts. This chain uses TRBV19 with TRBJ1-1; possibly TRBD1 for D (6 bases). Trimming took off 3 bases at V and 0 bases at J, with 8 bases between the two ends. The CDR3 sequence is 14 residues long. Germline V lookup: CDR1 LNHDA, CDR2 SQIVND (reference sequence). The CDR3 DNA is TGTGCCAGTAGTATGGACAGCATGAACACTGAAGCTTTCTTT. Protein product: CASSMDSMNTEAFF.

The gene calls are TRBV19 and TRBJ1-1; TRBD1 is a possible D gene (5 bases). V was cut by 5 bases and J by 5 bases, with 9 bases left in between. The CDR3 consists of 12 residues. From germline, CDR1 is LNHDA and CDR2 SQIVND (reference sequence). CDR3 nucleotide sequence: TGTGCCAGTAGTCGTCAGGGAACTGAAGCTTTCTTT. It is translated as CASSRQGTEAFF.

For the CDR3, the DNA is TGTGCCAGCATTCAAGATCCCGGGACAGGGAGATATCACGAGCAGTACTTC. Protein sequence: CASIQDPGTGRYHEQYF. This chain links TRBV28 with TRBJ2-7; 9 bases match TRBD1. Trimming removed 7 bases from V and 5 bases from J; junction bases left unmatched: 18. This CDR3 comprises 17 residues. Germline CDR1 MDHEN, CDR2 SYDVKM. Supplemented by reference TRBV28 and TRBJ2-7, the full variable domain reads DVKVTQSSRYLVKRTGEKVFLECVQDMDHENMFWYRQDPGLGLRLIYFSYDVKMKEKGDIPEGYSVSREKKERFSLILESASTNQTSMYLCASIQDPGTGRYHEQYFGPGTRLTVT.

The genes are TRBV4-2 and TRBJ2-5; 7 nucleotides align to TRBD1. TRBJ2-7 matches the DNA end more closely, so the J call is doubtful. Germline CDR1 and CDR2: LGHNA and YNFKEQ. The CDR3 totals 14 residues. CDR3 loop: CASSQDRGSYEQYF. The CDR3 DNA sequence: TGTGCCAGCAGCCAAGACAGGGGGTCCTACGAGCAGTACTTC.

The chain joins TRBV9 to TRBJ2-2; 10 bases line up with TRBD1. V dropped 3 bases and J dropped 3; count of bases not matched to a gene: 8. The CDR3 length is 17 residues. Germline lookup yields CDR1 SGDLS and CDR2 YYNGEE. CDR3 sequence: CASSAQRGTGDTGELFF. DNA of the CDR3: TGTGCCAGCAGCGCCCAGAGGGGGACAGGGGACACCGGGGAGCTGTTTTTT. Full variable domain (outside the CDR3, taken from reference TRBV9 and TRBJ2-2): DSGVTQTPKHLITATGQRVTLRCSPRSGDLSVYWYQQSLDQGLQFLIQYYNGEERAKGNILERFSAQQFPDLHSELNLSSLELGDSALYFCASSAQRGTGDTGELFFGEGSRLTVL.

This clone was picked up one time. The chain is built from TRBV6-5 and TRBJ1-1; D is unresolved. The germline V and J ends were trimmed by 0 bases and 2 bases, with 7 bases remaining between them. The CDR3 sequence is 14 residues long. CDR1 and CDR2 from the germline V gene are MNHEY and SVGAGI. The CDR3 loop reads CASSYSAGNTEAFF. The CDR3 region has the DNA TGTGCCAGCAGTTACTCCGCGGGTAACACTGAAGCTTTCTTT.

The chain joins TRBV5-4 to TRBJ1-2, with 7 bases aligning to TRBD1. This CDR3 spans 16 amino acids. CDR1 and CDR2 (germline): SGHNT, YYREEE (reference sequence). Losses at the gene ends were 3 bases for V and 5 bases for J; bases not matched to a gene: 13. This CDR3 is CASSSYRGLIRYGYTF. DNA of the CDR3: TGTGCCAGCAGCTCTTACAGGGGCCTGATTCGTTATGGCTACACCTTC.

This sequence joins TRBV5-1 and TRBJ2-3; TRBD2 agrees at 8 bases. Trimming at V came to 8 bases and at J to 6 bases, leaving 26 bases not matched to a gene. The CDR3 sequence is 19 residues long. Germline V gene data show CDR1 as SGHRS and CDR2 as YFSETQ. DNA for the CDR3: TGCGCCAGTAAACCGAGCTCCCAAAGCGGGAGCCGAGCACAGGATACGCAGTATTTT. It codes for CASKPSSQSGSRAQDTQYF.

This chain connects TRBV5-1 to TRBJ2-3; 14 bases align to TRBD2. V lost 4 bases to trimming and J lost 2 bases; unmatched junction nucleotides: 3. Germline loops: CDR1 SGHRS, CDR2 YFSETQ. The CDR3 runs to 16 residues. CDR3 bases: TGCGCCAGCAGCGGGGGACTAGCGGGGGCCACAGATACGCAGTATTTT. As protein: CASSGGLAGATDTQYF. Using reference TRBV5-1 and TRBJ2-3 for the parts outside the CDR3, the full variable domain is KAGVTQTPRYLIKTRGQQVTLSCSPISGHRSVSWYQQTPGQGLQFLFEYFSETQRNKGNFPGRFSGRQFSNSRSEMNVSTLELGDSALYLCASSGGLAGATDTQYFGPGTRLTVL.

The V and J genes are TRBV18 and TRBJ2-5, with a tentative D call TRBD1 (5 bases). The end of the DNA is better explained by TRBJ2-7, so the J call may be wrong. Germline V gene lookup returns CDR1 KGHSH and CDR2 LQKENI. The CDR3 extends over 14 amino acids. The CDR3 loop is CASSPGQNSYEQYF. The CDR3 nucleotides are TGTGCCAGCTCACCAGGACAAAACTCCTACGAGCAGTACTTC.

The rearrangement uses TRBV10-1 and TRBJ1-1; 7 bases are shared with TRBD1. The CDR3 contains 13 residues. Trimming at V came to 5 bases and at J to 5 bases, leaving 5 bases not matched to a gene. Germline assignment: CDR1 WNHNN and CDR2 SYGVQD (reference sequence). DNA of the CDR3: TGCGCCAGCAGTTCCAGGGGGAGGACTGAAGCTTTCTTT. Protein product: CASSSRGRTEAFF.

For the CDR3, the DNA is TGTGCCAGCACCCCTCAGAGCGGGGGTTCCTACGAGCAGTACTTC. Translated: CASTPQSGGSYEQYF. The genes are TRBV6-1 and TRBJ2-7; TRBD2 matches at 8 bases. This CDR3 has 15 amino acids. Looked up from germline, CDR1 is MNHNS and CDR2 is SASEGT. V lost 7 bases to trimming and J lost 1 base; unmatched junction nucleotides: 9.

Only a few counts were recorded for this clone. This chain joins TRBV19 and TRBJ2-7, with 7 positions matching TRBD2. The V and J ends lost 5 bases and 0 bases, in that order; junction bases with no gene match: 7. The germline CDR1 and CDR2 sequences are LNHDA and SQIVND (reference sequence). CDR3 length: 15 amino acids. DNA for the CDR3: TGTGCCAGTAGTGGGGGGACTACCAGCTCCTACGAGCAGTACTTC. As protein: CASSGGTTSSYEQYF.